This T cell receptor (beta chain) originates from a study of Ad26.COV2.S vaccination and SARS-CoV-2 variants. For this clone: Antigen unknown.

Findings of the study overall: Substantial response breadth was reportedly seen for spike-specific CD8+ and CD4+ T cells after vaccination. Placebo recipients had lower spike-specific TCR breadth than vaccine recipients.

Noted treatment: 19 received Ad26.COV2.S at low or high dose, single or two shots; 5 received placebo; per-sample allocation not given. Repertoires come from day 63 after the first vaccine or placebo injection. An adult of 18-55 years in Boston served as donor. An Ad26 vector expressing Wuhan-strain SARS-CoV-2 spike constituted the vaccine. Profiling relied on immunoSEQ multiplex PCR, and the TCRdb table lists in-frame clones only, not all of them. In the table there are approximately 460,000 clones, nearly 90% of which are singletons. Trimming removed 3 bases from V and 5 bases from J; junction bases left unmatched: 1. CDR3 length equals 13 residues. The germline gives CDR1 SEHNR, CDR2 FQNEAQ (reference sequence).

V and J are TRBV7-9 and TRBJ2-5; 9 nucleotides match TRBD1. The source is a person aged 18-65 years who received the Ad26.COV2.S COVID-19 vaccine or a placebo. This specimen consisted of peripheral blood, obtained in a trial of Ad26.COV2.S vaccine versus placebo. The DNA for the CDR3 is TGTGCCAGCAGCTTCGGGACAGGGGAGACCCAGTACTTC. The encoded protein is CASSFGTGETQYF. Variable domain in full (rest from reference TRBV7-9 and TRBJ2-5): DTGVSQNPRHKITKRGQNVTFRCDPISEHNRLYWYRQTLGQGPEFLTYFQNEAQLEKSRLLSDRFSAERPKGSFSTLEIQRTEQGDSAMYLCASSFGTGETQYFGPGTRLLVL.